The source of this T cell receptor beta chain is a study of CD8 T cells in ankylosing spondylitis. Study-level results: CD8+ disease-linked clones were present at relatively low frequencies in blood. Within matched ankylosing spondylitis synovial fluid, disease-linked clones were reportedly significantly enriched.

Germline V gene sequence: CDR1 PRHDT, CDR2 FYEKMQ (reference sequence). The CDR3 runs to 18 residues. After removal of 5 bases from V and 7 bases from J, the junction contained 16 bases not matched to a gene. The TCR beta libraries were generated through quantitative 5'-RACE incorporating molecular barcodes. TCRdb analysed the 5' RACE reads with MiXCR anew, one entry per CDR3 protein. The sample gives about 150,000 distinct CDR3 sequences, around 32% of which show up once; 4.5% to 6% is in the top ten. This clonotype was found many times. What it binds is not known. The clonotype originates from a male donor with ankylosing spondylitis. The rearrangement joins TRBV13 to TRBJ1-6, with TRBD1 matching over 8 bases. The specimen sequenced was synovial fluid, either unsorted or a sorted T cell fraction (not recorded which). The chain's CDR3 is CASSLMAGGTGKNSPLHF. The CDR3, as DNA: TGTGCCAGCAGCCTAATGGCCGGGGGGACAGGCAAGAATTCACCCCTCCACTTT.